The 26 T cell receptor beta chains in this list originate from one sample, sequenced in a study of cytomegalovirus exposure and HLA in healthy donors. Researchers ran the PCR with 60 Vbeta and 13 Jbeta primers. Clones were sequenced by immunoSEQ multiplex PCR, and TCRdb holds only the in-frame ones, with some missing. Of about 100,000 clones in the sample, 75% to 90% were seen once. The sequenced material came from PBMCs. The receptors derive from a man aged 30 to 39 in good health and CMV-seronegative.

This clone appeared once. Here the CDR3 reads CASSERGTVIYEQYF. For the CDR3, the DNA is TGTGCCAGCAGTGAAAGGGGTACAGTCATCTACGAGCAGTACTTC. The chain recombines TRBV2 with TRBJ2-7; D might be TRBD1 (5 bases). The germline CDR1 and CDR2 sequences are SNHLY and FYNNEI. Trimming took off 2 bases at V and 3 bases at J, with 14 bases between the two ends. CDR3 length: 15 residues.

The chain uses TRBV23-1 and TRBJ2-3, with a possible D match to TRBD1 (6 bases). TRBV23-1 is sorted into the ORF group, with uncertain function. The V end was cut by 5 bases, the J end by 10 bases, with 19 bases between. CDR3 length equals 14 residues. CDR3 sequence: CASSFLWTAQAQYF. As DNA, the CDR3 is TGCGCCAGCAGTTTCCTTTGGACAGCCCAGGCGCAGTATTTT.

CDR3 sequence: CASSLARTGDTQYF. CDR3 nucleotides: TGTGCCAGCAGCTTAGCGCGGACAGGGGATACGCAGTATTTT. The J gene is TRBJ2-3, the V gene TRBV7-8, with 8 bases identical to TRBD1. Germline CDR1 SGHVS, CDR2 FQNEAQ. Germline trimming cut 0 bases from V and 6 bases from J; bases unmatched to any gene: 2. The CDR3 length is 14 residues.

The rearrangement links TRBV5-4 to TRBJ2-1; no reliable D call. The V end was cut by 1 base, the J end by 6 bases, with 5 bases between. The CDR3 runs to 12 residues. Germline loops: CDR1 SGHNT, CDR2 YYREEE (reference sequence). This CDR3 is CASSLHSNEQFF. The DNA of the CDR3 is TGTGCCAGCAGCTTGCACAGCAATGAGCAGTTCTTC.

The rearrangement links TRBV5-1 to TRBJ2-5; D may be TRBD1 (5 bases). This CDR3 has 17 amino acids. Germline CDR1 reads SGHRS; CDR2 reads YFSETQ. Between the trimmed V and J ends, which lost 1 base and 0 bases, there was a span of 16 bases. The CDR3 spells CASSLSLRESDQETQYF. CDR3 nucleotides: TGCGCCAGCAGCTTGTCCCTCAGGGAATCCGACCAAGAGACCCAGTACTTC.

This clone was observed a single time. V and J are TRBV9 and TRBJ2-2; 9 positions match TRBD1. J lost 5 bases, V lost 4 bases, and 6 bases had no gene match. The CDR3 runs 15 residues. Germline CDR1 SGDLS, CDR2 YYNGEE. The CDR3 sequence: CASSIYGTGTGELFF. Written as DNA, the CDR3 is TGTGCCAGCAGCATATATGGGACAGGGACCGGGGAGCTGTTTTTT.

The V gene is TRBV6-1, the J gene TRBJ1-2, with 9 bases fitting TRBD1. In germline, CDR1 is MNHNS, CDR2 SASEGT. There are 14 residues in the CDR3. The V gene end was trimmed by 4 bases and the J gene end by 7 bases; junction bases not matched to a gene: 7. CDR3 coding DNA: TGTGCCAGCAGTGTTGGGACAGGGAGATCTGGCTACACCTTC. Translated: CASSVGTGRSGYTF.

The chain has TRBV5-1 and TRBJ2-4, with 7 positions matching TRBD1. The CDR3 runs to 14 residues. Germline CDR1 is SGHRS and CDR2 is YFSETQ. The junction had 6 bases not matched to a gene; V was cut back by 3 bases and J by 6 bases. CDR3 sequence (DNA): TGCGCCAGCAGCTCTACGACAGGGAGAAACATTCAGTACTTC. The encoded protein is CASSSTTGRNIQYF.

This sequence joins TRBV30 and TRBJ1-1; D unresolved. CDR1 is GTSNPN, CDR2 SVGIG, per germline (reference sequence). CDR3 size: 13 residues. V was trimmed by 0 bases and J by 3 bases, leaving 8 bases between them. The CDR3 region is CAWSVLLYTEAFF. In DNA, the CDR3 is TGTGCCTGGAGTGTACTGCTTTACACTGAAGCTTTCTTT. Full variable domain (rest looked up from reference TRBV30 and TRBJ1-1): SQTIHQWPATLVQPVGSPLSLECTVEGTSNPNLYWYRQAAGRGLQLLFYSVGIGQISSEVPQNLSASRPQDRQFILSSKKLLLSDSGFYLCAWSVLLYTEAFFGQGTRLTVV.

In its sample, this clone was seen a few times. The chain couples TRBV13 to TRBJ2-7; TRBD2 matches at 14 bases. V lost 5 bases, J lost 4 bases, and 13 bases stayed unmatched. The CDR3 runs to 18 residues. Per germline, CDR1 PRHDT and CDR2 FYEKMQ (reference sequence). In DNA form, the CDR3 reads TGTGCCAGCAGCCTTCGACTAGCGGGAGGGCCCTGGAGGTACGAGCAGTACTTC. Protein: CASSLRLAGGPWRYEQYF.

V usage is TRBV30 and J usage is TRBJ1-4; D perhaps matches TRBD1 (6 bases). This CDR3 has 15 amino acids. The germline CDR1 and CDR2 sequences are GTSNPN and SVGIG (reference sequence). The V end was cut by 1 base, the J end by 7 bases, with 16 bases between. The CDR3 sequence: CAWSADRGALEKLFF. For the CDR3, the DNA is TGTGCCTGGAGTGCTGATCGGGGGGCGCTTGAAAAACTGTTTTTT.

Written as DNA, the CDR3 is TGTGCCAGCAGTTCCCTGGGCAGCCTCCAAGAGACCCAGTACTTC. It specifies CASSSLGSLQETQYF. The V and J genes are TRBV27 and TRBJ2-5; D is uncertain. CDR1 and CDR2 from the germline V gene are MNHEY and SMNVEV (reference sequence). The CDR3 is made up of 15 amino acids. Trimming left V 4 bases short and J 1 base short, with 13 bases between.

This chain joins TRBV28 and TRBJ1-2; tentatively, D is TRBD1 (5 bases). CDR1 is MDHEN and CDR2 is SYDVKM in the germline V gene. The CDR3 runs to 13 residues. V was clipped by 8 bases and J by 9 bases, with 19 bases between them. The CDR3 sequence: CASDAEGLGSYTF. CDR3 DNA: TGTGCCAGCGATGCGGAGGGACTCGGTAGCTACACCTTC.

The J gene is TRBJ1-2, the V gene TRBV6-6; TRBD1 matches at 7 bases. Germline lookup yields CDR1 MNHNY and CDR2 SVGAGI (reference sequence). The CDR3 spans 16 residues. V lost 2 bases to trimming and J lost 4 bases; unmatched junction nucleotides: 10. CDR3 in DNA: TGTGCCAGCAGTTACCGTGGCGACAGGGCGGGCTATGGCTACACCTTC. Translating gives CASSYRGDRAGYGYTF.

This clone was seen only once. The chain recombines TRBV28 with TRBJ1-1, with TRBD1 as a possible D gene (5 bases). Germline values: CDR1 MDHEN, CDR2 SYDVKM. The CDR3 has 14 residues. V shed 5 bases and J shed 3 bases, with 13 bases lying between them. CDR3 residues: CASSPLGGDTEAFF. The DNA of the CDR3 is TGTGCCAGCAGTCCCCTTGGGGGGGACACTGAAGCTTTCTTT.

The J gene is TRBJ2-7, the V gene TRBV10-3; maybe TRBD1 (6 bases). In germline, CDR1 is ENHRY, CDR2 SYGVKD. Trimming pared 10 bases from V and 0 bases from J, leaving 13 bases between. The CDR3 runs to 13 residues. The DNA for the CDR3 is TGTGCCACACAGGGATTTGGCTCCTACGAGCAGTACTTC. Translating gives CATQGFGSYEQYF.

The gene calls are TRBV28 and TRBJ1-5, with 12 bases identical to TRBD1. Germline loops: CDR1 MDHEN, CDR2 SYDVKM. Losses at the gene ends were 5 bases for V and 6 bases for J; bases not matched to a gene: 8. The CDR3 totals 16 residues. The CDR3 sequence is CASSVPGTGGGQPQHF. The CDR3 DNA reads TGTGCCAGCAGTGTCCCCGGGACAGGGGGCGGTCAGCCCCAGCATTTT. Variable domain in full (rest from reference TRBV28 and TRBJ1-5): DVKVTQSSRYLVKRTGEKVFLECVQDMDHENMFWYRQDPGLGLRLIYFSYDVKMKEKGDIPEGYSVSREKKERFSLILESASTNQTSMYLCASSVPGTGGGQPQHFGDGTRLSIL.

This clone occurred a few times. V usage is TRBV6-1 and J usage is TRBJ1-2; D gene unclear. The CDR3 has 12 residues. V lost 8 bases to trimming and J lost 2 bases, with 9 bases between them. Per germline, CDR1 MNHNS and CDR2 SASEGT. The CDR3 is CASGRNNYGYTF. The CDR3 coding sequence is TGTGCCAGCGGTAGAAACAACTATGGCTACACCTTC.

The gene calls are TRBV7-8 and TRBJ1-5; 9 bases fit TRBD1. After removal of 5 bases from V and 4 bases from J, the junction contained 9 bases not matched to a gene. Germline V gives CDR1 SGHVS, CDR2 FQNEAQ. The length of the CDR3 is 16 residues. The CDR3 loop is CASSPRLTGGNQPQHF. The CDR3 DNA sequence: TGTGCCAGCAGCCCCCGCTTGACAGGGGGTAATCAGCCCCAGCATTTT.

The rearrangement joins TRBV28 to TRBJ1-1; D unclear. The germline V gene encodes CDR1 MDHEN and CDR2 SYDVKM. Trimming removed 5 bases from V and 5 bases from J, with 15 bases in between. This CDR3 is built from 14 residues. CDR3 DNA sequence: TGTGCCAGCAGTCCAGACACAAGAAATACTGAAGCTTTCTTT. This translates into CASSPDTRNTEAFF.

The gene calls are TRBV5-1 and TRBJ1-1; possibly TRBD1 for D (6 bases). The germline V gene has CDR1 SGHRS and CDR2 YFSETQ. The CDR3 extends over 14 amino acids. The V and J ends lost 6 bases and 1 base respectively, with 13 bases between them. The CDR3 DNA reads TGCGCCAGCACAACGGGGGGCGCGAACACTGAAGCTTTCTTT. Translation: CASTTGGANTEAFF.

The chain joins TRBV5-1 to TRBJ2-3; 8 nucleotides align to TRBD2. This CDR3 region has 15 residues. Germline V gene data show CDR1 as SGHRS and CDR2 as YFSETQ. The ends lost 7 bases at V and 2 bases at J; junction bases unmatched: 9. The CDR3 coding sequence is TGCGCCAGCCGGAGCGGGGGACCCAACACAGATACGCAGTATTTT. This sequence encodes CASRSGGPNTDTQYF.

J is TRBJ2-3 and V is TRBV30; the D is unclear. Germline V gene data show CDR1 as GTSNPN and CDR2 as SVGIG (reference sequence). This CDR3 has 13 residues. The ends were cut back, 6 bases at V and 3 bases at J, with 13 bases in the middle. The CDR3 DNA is TGTGCCTGCCTCCACTGGGCAACAGATACGCAGTATTTT. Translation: CACLHWATDTQYF.

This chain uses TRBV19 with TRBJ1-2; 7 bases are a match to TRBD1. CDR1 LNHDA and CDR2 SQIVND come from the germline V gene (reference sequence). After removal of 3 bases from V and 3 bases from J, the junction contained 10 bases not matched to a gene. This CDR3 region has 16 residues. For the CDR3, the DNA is TGTGCCAGTAGTATTGGAGGGGGCGCTGCTCACTATGGCTACACCTTC. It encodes CASSIGGGAAHYGYTF. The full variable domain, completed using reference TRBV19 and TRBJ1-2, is DGGITQSPKYLFRKEGQNVTLSCEQNLNHDAMYWYRQDPGQGLRLIYYSQIVNDFQKGDIAEGYSVSREKKESFPLTVTSAQKNPTAFYLCASSIGGGAAHYGYTFGSGTRLTVV.

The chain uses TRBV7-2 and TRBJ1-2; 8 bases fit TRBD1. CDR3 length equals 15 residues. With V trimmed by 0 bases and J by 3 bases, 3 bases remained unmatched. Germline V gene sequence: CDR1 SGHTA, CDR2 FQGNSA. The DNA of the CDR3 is TGTGCCAGCAGCTTAGCTACAGGGGGTTACTATGGCTACACCTTC. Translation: CASSLATGGYYGYTF. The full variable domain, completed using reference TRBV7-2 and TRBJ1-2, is GAGVSQSPSNKVTEKGKDVELRCDPISGHTALYWYRQSLGQGLEFLIYFQGNSAPDKSGLPSDRFSAERTGGSVSTLTIQRTQQEDSAVYLCASSLATGGYYGYTFGSGTRLTVV.

As DNA, the CDR3 is TGCAGCGTTGATCGTCGGTACATTCAGTACTTC. Amino acid sequence: CSVDRRYIQYF. The chain couples TRBV29-1 to TRBJ2-4; unclear D gene. The CDR3 contains 11 residues. CDR1 is SQVTM and CDR2 is ANQGSEA in the germline V gene. The V end lost 3 bases, the J end lost 8 bases, and 8 bases lay between the germline ends.